The T cell receptor (beta chain) under discussion was sequenced for a study of T-cell reconstitution after alpha-beta-depleted transplantation in children. The CDR3 totals 14 residues. The V end was cut by 6 bases, the J end by 0 bases, with 15 bases between. Germline lookup yields CDR1 DFQATT and CDR2 SNEGSKA (reference sequence). Findings and limits, study-wide: Newly generated T cells supplied most T-cell counts and diversity one year post-transplant. The study reportedly traced alpha-beta T cells about two months after transplant to several hundred expanded graft clones. For some patients, TCRbeta diversity was high at day 60 because of recipient T cells and thymic progenitors that survived.

Notes on this clonotype: The antigen is unknown.

The TCRbeta library was prepared with unique molecular identifiers. TCRdb used MiXCR to reprocess the PCR reads, holding one entry per CDR3 protein. The sample lists tens of thousands of distinct CDR3 sequences; roughly a sixth were seen once. This receptor was taken from a male patient aged 2 to 10 who had a stem cell transplant for acute lymphoblastic leukemia, so the T cells may come from the graft donor. This chain joins TRBV20-1 and TRBJ2-7; D is possibly TRBD1 (7 bases). The sample in question was PBMCs, mostly from graft donor cells, obtained 180 days after TCRalphabeta/CD19-depleted stem cell transplant. CDR3 residues: CSAPGDRHSYEQYF. The CDR3, as DNA: TGCAGTGCCCCGGGGGACAGACACTCCTACGAGCAGTACTTC.